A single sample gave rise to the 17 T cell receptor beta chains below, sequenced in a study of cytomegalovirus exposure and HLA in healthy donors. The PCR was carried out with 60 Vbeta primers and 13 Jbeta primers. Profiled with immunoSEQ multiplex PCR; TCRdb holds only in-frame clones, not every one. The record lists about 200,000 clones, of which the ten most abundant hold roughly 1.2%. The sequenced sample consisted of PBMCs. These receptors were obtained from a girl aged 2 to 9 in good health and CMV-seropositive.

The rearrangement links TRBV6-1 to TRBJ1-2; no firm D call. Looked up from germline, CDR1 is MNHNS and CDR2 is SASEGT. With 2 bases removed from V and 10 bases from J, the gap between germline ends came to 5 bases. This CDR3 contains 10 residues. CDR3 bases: TGTGCCAGCAGTGAATCGGTCTACACCTTC. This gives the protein CASSESVYTF.

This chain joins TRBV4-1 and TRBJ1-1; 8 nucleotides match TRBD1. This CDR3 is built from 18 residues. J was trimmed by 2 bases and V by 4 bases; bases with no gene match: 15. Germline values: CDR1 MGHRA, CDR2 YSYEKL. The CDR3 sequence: CASSRLSGYRGKNTEAFF. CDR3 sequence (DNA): TGCGCCAGCAGCCGTCTGAGTGGCTACAGGGGGAAAAACACTGAAGCTTTCTTT.

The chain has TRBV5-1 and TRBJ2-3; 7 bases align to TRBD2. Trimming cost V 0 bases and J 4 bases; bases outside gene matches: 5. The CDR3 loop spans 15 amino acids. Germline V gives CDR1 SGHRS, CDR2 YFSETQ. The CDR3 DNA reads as TGCGCCAGCAGCTTGGCCTGGCGGGAGCCAGATACGCAGTATTTT. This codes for CASSLAWREPDTQYF.

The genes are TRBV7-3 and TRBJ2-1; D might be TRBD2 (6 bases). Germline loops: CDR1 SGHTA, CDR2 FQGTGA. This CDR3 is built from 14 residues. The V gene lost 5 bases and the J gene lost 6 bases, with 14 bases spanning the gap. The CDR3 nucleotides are TGTGCCAGCAGCCCAACTTCCGGGGGCAATGAGCAGTTCTTC. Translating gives CASSPTSGGNEQFF.

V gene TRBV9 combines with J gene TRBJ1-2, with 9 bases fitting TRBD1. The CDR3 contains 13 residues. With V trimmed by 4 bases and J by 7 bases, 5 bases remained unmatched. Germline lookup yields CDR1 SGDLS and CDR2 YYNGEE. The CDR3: CASSSPDRGGYTF. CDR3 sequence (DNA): TGTGCCAGCAGCTCCCCGGACAGGGGTGGCTACACCTTC.

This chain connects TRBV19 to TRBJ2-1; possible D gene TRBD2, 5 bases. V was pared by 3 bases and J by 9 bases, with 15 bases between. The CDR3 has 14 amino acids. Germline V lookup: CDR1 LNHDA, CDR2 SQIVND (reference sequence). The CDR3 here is CASSITGASGEQFF. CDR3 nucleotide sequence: TGTGCCAGTAGTATTACCGGCGCCAGCGGTGAGCAGTTCTTC.

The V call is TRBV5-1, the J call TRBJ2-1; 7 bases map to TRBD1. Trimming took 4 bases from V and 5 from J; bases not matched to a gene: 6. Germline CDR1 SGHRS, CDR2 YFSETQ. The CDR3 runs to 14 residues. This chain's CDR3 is CASSPGDSHNEQFF. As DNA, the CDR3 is TGCGCCAGCAGCCCAGGGGACAGCCACAATGAGCAGTTCTTC.

The CDR3 DNA follows: TGTGCCAGCAGCTCCGAGACAGGGGAGCAGTACTTC. Translation: CASSSETGEQYF. The rearrangement uses TRBV7-9 and TRBJ2-7; 7 bases match TRBD1. This CDR3 has 12 amino acids. Losses at the gene ends were 4 bases for V and 7 bases for J; bases not matched to a gene: 4. Looked up from germline, CDR1 is SEHNR and CDR2 is FQNEAQ (reference sequence). Supplemented by reference TRBV7-9 and TRBJ2-7, the full variable domain reads DTGVSQNPRHKITKRGQNVTFRCDPISEHNRLYWYRQTLGQGPEFLTYFQNEAQLEKSRLLSDRFSAERPKGSFSTLEIQRTEQGDSAMYLCASSSETGEQYFGPGTRLTVT.

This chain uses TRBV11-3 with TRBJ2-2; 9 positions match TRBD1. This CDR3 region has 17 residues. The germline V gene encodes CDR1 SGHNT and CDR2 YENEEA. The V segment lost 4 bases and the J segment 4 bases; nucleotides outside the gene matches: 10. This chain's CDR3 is CASSSLMGQGSTGELFF. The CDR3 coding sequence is TGTGCCAGCAGCTCCTTAATGGGACAGGGTAGCACCGGGGAGCTGTTTTTT.

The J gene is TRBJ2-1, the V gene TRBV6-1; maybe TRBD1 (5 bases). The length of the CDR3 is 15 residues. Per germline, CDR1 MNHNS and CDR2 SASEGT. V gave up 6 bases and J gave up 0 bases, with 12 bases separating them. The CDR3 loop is CASSESRVSYNEQFF. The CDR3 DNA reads TGTGCCAGCAGCGAATCCAGGGTCTCCTACAATGAGCAGTTCTTC.

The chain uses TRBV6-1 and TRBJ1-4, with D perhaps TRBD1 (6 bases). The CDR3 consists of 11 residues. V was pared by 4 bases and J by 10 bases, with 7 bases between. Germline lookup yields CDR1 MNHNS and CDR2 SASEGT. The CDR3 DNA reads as TGTGCCAGCAGTGCAGGGGTAAAACTGTTTTTT. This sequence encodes CASSAGVKLFF.

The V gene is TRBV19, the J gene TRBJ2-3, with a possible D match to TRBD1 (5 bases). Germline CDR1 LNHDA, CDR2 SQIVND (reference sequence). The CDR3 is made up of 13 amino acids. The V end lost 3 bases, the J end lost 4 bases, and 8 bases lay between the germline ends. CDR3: CASSILGPDTQYF. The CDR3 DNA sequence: TGTGCCAGTAGTATTTTGGGGCCAGATACGCAGTATTTT.

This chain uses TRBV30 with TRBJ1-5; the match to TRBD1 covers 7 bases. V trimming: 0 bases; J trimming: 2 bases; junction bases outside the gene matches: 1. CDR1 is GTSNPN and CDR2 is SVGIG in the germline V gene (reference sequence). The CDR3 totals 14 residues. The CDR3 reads CAWSVGQGNQPQHF. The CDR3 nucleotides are TGTGCCTGGAGTGTAGGACAGGGCAATCAGCCCCAGCATTTT.

The CDR3 spells CASSLSSGSYGYTF. The CDR3 DNA sequence: TGTGCCAGCAGTTTATCCTCGGGATCCTATGGCTACACCTTC. The gene calls are TRBV27 and TRBJ1-2, with D uncertain. CDR3 length: 14 residues. V shed 0 bases and J shed 4 bases, with 9 bases lying between them. Germline-derived CDR1 and CDR2 are MNHEY and SMNVEV (reference sequence).

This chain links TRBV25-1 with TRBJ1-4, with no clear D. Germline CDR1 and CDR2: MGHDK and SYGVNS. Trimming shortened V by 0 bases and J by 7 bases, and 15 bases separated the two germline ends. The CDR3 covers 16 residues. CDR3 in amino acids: CASSEYAGDLFEKLFF. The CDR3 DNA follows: TGTGCCAGCAGTGAATATGCGGGCGACCTCTTTGAAAAACTGTTTTTT.

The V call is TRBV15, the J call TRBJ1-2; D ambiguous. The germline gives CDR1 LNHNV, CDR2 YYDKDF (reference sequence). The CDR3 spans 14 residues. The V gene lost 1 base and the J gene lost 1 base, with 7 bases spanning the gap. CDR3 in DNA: TGTGCCACCAGCAGAGGGGAGGTTAACTATGGCTACACCTTC. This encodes CATSRGEVNYGYTF. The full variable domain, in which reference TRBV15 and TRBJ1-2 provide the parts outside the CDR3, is DAMVIQNPRYQVTQFGKPVTLSCSQTLNHNVMYWYQQKSSQAPKLLFHYYDKDFNNEADTPDNFQSRRPNTSFCFLDIRSPGLGDTAMYLCATSRGEVNYGYTFGSGTRLTVV.

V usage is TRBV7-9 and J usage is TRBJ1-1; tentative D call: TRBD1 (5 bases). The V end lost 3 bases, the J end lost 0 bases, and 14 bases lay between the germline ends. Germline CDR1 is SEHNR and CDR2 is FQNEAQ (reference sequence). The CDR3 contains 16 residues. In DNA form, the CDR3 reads TGTGCCAGCAGCTTTGGGCCGACAGCCTTGAACACTGAAGCTTTCTTT. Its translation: CASSFGPTALNTEAFF.